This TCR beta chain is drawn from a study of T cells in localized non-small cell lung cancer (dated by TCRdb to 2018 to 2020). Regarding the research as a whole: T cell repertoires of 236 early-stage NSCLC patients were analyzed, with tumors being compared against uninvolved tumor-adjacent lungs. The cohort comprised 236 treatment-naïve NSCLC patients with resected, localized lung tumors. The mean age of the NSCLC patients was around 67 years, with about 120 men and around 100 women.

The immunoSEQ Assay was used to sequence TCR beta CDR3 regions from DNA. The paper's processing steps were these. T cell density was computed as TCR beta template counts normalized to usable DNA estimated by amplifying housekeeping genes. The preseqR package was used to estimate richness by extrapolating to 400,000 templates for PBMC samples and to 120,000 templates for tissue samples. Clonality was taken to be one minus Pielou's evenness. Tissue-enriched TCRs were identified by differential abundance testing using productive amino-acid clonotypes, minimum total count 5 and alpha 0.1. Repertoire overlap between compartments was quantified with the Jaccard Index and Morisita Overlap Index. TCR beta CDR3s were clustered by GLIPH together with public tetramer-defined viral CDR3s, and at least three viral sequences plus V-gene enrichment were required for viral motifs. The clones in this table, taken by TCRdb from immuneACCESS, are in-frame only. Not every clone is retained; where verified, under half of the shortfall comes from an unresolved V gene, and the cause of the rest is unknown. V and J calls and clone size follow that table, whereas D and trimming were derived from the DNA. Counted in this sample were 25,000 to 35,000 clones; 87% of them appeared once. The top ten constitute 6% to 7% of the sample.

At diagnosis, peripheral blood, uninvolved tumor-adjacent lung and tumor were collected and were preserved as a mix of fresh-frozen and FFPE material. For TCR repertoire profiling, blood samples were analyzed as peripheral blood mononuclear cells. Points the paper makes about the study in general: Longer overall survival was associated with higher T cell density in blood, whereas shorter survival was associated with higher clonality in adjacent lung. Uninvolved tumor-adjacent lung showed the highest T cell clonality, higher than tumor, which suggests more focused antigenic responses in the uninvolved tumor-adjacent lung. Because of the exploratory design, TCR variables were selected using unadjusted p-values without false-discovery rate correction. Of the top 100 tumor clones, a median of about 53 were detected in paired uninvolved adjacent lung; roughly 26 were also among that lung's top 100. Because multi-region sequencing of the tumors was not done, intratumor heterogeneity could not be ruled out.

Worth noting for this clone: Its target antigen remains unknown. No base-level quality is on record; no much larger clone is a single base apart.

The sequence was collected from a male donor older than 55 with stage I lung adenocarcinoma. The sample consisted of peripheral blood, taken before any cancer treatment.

Here the CDR3 is given as CASSLTYRVGSPLHF. Read as DNA, the sequence is TGTGCCAGCAGTTTAACTTACAGGGTGGGTTCACCCCTCCACTTT. The chain links TRBV28 with TRBJ1-6; a tentative D match to TRBD1 spans 6 bases. From cysteine to phenylalanine, the CDR3 is 15 amino acids long. Just CDR3 DNA is preserved here, 45 bases in frame from base 1. In the germline V gene, CDR1 corresponds to MDHEN and CDR2 to SYDVKM. The germline ends are 14 bases apart after V is trimmed by 2 bases and J by 9 bases.